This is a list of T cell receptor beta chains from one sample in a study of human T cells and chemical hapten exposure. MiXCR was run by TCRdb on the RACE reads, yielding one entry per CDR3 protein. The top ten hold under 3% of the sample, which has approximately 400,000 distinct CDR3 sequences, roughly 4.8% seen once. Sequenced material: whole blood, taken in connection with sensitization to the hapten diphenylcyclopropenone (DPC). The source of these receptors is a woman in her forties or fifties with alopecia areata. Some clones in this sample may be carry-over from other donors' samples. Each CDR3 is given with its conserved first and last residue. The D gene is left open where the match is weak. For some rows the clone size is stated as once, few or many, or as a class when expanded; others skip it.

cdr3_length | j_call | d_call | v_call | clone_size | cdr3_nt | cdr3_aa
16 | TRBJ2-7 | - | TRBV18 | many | TGTGCCAGCTCACCACCTTCCGGTCCGGATTCCTACGAGCAGTACTTC | CASSPPSGPDSYEQYF
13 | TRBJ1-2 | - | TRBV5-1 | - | TGCGCCAGCACGCAGGAACCTAACTATGGCTACACCTTC | CASTQEPNYGYTF
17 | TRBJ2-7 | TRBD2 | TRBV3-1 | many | TGTGCCAGCAGCCAAGCCCCCACTAGCGGACCCTTGAGTGAGCAGTACTTC | CASSQAPTSGPLSEQYF
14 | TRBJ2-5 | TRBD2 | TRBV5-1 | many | TGCGCCAGCAGCTGGACTAGCGGCGAAGAGACCCAGTACTTC | CASSWTSGEETQYF
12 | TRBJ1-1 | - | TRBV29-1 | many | TGCAGCGTTATTCAGGTGAACACTGAAGCTTTCTTT | CSVIQVNTEAFF
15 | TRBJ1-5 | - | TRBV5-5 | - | TGTGCCAGCAGCTTGGCCGGGGGAGGGGATCAGCCCCAGCATTTT | CASSLAGGGDQPQHF
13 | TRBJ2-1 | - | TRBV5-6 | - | TGTGCCAGCAGCTTATACGGACCGAATGAGCAGTTCTTC | CASSLYGPNEQFF
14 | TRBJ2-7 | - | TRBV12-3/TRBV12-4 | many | TGTGCCAGCACCGGAGGAGCCTACTCCTACGAGCAGTACTTC | CASTGGAYSYEQYF
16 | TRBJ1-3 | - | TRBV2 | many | TGTGCCAGCAGTGTAGGAGGAAGCGACTCTGGAAACACCATATATTTT | CASSVGGSDSGNTIYF
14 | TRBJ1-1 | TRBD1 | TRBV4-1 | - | TGCGCCAGCAGCCAGTACCAGGGGGCTGGTGAAGCTTTCTTT | CASSQYQGAGEAFF
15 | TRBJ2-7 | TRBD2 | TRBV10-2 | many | TGCGCCAGCAGTGAGGAGGCGGGAGGTCTATACGAGCAGTACTTC | CASSEEAGGLYEQYF
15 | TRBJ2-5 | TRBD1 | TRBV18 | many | TGTGCCAGCTCCCCGGGACAGGGGGATCAAGAGACCCAGTACTTC | CASSPGQGDQETQYF
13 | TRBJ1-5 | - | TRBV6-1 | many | TGTGCCAGCAGTGGAGTAGGGCGCCAGCCCCAGCATTTT | CASSGVGRQPQHF
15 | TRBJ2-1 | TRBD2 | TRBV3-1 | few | TGTGCCAGCAGCCAAGGCGGGGGGTCCTACAATGAGCAGTTCTTC | CASSQGGGSYNEQFF
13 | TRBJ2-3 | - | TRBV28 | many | TGTGCCAGCAAGGGGCACTCCACAGATACGCAGTATTTT | CASKGHSTDTQYF
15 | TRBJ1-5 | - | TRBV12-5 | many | TGTGCTAGTGGTTTGGGGACGTATACGGACCAGCCCCAGCATTTT | CASGLGTYTDQPQHF
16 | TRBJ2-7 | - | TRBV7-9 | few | TGTGCCAGCAGCCCAGCCCCCCCAGGGAGAAACTACGAGCAGTACTTC | CASSPAPPGRNYEQYF
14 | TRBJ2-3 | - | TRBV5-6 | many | TGTGCCAGCAGATCGACCAACTTGCGATATACGCAGTATTTT | CASRSTNLRYTQYF
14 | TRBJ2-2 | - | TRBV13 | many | TGTGCCAGCAGCCCCCGATGGGGGACCGGGGAGCTGTTTTTT | CASSPRWGTGELFF
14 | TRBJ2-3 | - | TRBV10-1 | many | TGCGCCAGCAGCACAGCGACTAGCACAGATACGCAGTATTTT | CASSTATSTDTQYF